This TCR beta chain was retrieved from a study of T cells in localized non-small cell lung cancer. Findings and limits, study-wide: Turning up in adjacent lung were a median roughly 50 of the top 100 tumor clones. Uninvolved adjacent lung showed higher T cell clonality than tumor.

V shed 2 bases and J 1 base; nucleotides not matched to a gene: 4. The CDR3 is made up of 15 amino acids. Germline V gene sequence: CDR1 SGHNT, CDR2 YENEEA. Some clones are missing from TCRdb's copy, which holds only in-frame ones; the method was immunoSEQ multiplex PCR. The sample lists approximately 1,600 clones, about 25% occurring once. This clone is classed as medium-sized. What it binds is not known. The V gene is TRBV11-3, the J gene TRBJ2-5; TRBD2 agrees at 7 bases. This receptor was identified in a male donor aged 60 or over with stage II lung adenocarcinoma. Specimen: normal lung tissue next to the tumor, collected before any cancer treatment. For the CDR3, the DNA is TGTGCCAGCAGCTTATTGCCTAGCGGCCAAGAGACCCAGTACTTC. It translates to CASSLLPSGQETQYF.